This T cell receptor (beta chain) stems from a study of blood T cell repertoires in COVID-19 (dated by TCRdb to about 2020). About the full investigation: Samples covering the acute and convalescent phases of COVID-19 were provided by collaborators in the United States, Italy and Spain. HLA class I and class II types, where available, came from metadata supplied by the sample provider rather than from assay-based typing. The material from the prospective study consisted of cDNA or gDNA derived from T cells, B-cell-depleted T cells, or PBMCs. Samples came from the ongoing ImmuneRACE study (first 160 participants) plus 1,254 subjects from 6 global collaborators. Deeply sampled blood TCRbeta repertoires from subjects exposed to, actively infected with, or recovered from COVID-19 were included in the dataset. The repertoires were released in a freely available public database meant as a resource for research on the immune response to SARS-CoV-2. Sample metadata almost always included a de-identified subject ID, COVID-19 status, age in years and sex. The full study reports these points: The quantity of clinical and demographic metadata differed by source and by participant and was supplied without curation.

Via the germline V gene (reference sequence), CDR1 is LNHDA and CDR2 SQIVND. V was cut back by 7 bases and J by 1 base, leaving a gap of 7 bases between them. The CDR3 goes from the cysteine to the phenylalanine over 13 residues. Only the CDR3 part of the read is kept: 39 bases, read in frame from the first base. A single count supports this clone. What this receptor recognizes is not known. No per-base quality is available; no much larger clone lies one base away. TCRbeta CDR3 regions were amplified from genomic DNA using the immunoSEQ Assay, a bias-controlled multiplex PCR. The original methods were these. The number of nucleated cells in each sample was estimated by amplification of reference gene primers within the assay. To quantify the absolute abundance of each unique TCRbeta CDR3 rearrangement, sequence reads were collapsed and filtered. For each sample, productive Simpson clonality was calculated as the square root of Simpson's diversity index over productive rearrangements. This is the immuneACCESS table as TCRdb keeps it, with only in-frame sequences that have V and J called. A part of the clones is gone; compared with another copy, unresolved V genes explain less than half, and the rest is unexplained. V and J calls plus clone size are reproduced from that table; the DNA served to infer D and trimming. This sample is represented by roughly 190,000 clones; about 83% of them were singletons. The ten largest clones add up to about 3.2% of the sample.

Participants in the prospective study were enrolled through a virtual design, were aged about 18 to 100 years, and lived in under 25 United States geographic areas. To assign participants to cohorts, the prospective study relied on clinical history that participants themselves reported in a screening survey and a study questionnaire. Exposed participants had been in contact, within 2 weeks of entering the study, with a person who had a PCR-confirmed or clinician-diagnosed case of COVID-19. In the prospective study, mobile phlebotomists collected whole blood, serum and a nasopharyngeal or oropharyngeal swab from each participant. Prospective study participants could optionally give additional blood draws and questionnaires over an approximately two-month period. Before DNA extraction, blood samples from the prospective study were shipped at room temperature or frozen.

This chain joins TRBV19 to TRBJ1-4; no D gene is confidently identified. Sequencing was performed on PBMCs or T cells enriched from blood (not recorded which). This receptor was taken from a woman younger than 45 who had been exposed to COVID-19. Here is the DNA: TGTGCCAGTAACCGGGGAACTAATGAAAAACTGTTTTTT. It is translated as CASNRGTNEKLFF.